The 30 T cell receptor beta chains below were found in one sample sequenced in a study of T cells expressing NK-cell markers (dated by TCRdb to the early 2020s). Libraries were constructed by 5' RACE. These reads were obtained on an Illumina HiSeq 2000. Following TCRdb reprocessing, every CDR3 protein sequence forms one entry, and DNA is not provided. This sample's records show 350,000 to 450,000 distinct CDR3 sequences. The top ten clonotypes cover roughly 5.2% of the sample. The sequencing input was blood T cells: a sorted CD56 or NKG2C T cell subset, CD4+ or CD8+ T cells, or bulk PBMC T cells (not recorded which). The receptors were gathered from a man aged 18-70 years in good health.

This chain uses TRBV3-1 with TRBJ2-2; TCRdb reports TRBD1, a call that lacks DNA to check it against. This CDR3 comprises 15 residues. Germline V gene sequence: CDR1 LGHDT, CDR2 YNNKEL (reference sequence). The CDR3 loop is CASSQAGGSTGELFF.

This CDR3 is CASSSEWGAANEQFF. The V and J genes are TRBV11-2 and TRBJ2-1; no DNA is available, so the TRBD1 call from TCRdb remains unchecked. The germline gives CDR1 SGHAT, CDR2 FQNNGV. The length of the CDR3 is 15 residues.

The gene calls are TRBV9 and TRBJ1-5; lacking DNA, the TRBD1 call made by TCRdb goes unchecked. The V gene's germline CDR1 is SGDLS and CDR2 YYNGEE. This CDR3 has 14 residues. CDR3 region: CASSVEGGRQPQHF. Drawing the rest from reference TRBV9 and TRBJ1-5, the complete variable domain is DSGVTQTPKHLITATGQRVTLRCSPRSGDLSVYWYQQSLDQGLQFLIQYYNGEERAKGNILERFSAQQFPDLHSELNLSSLELGDSALYFCASSVEGGRQPQHFGDGTRLSIL.

Here the CDR3 reads CASSSSQKGQYF. The V call is TRBV6-2 or TRBV6-3, the J call TRBJ2-7. The germline V gene has CDR1 MNHEY and CDR2 SVGEGT. The CDR3 runs to 12 residues.

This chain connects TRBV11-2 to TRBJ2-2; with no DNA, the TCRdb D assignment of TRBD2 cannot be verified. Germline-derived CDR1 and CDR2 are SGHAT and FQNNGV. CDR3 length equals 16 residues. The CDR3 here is CASSHPTSGNTGELFF.

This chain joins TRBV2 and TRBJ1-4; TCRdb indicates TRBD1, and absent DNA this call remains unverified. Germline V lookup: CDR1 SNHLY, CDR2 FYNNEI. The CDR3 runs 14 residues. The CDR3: CASSEDRFGEKLFF.

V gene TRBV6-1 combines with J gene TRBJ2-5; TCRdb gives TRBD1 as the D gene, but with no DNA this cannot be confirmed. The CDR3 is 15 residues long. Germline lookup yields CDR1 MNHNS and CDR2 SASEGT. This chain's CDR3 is CASSKTPASQETQYF.

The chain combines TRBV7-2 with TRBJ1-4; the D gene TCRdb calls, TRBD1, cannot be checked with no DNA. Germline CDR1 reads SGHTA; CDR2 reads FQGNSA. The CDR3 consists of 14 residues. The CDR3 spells CASSSQGFGEKLFF.

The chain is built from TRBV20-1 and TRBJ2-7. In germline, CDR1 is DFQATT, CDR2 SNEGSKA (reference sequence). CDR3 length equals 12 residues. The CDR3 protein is CSARDRRCEQYF.

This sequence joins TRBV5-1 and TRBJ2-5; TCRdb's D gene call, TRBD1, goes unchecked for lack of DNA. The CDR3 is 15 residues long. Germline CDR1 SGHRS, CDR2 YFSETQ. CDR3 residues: CASSFSPGGHMTQYF.

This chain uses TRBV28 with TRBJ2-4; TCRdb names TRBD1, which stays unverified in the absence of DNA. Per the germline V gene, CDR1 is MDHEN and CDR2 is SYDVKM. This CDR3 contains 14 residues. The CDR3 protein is CASSPPDRANIQYF. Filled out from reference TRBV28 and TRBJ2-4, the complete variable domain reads DVKVTQSSRYLVKRTGEKVFLECVQDMDHENMFWYRQDPGLGLRLIYFSYDVKMKEKGDIPEGYSVSREKKERFSLILESASTNQTSMYLCASSPPDRANIQYFGAGTRLSVL.

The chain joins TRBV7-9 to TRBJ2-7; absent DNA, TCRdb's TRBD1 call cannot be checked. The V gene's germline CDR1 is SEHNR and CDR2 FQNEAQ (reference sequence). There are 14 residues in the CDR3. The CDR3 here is CASSPGGEFNEQYF.

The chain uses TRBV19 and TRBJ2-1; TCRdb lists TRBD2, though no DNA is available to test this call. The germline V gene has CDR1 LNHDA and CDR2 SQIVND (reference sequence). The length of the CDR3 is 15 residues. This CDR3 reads CASSGTAGINNEQFF.

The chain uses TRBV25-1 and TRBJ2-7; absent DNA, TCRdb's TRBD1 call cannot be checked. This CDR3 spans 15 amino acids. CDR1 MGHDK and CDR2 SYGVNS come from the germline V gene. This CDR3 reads CASSFHRGDTYEQYF.

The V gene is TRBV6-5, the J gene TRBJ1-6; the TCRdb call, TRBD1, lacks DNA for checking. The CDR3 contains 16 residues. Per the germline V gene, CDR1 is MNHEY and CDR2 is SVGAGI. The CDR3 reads CASSYRQGVGNSPLHF.

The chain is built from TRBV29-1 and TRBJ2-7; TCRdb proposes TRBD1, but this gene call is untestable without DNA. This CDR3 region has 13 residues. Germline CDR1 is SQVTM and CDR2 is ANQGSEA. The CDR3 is CSIRTGGAGEQYF.

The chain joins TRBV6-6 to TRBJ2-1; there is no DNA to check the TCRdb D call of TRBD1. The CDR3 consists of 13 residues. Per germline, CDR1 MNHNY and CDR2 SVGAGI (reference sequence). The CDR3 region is CATRGGDYNEQFF.

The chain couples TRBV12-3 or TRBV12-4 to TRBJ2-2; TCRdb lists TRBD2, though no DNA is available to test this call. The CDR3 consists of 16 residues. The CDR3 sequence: CASPPGQAANTGELFF.

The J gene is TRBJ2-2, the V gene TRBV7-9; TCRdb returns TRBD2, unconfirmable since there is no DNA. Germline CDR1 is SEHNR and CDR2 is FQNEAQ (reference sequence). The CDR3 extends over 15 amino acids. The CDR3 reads CASSLDVRGTGELFF.

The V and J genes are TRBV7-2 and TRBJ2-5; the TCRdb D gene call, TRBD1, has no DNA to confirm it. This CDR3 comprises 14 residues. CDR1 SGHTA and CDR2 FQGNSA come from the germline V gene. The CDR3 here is CASSPALGGETQYF.

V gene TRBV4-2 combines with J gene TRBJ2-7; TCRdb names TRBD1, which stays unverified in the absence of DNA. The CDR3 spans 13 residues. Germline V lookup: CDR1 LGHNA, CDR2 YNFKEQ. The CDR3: CASSGGAGREQYF.

The CDR3 reads CASSIRTGQGPGEQFF. The chain combines TRBV5-1 with TRBJ2-1; TCRdb gives TRBD1 as the D gene, but with no DNA this cannot be confirmed. There are 16 residues in the CDR3. CDR1 is SGHRS, CDR2 YFSETQ, per germline.

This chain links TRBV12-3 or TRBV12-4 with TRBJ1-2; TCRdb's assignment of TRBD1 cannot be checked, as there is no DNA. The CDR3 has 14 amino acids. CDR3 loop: CASSRGQASYGYTF.

The CDR3 reads CGVEEGGETQYF. This chain joins TRBV29-1 and TRBJ2-5; lacking DNA, the TRBD1 call made by TCRdb goes unchecked. CDR1 is SQVTM and CDR2 is ANQGSEA in the germline V gene. The CDR3 length is 12 residues.

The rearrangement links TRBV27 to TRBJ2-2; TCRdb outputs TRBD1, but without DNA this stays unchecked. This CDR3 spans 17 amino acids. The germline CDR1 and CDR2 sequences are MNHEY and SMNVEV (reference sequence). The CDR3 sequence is CASRPTTQGRNTGELFF.

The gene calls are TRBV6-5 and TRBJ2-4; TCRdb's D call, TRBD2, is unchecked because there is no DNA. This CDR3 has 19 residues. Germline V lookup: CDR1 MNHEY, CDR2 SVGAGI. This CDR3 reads CASSYSATSGGAGKNIQYF.

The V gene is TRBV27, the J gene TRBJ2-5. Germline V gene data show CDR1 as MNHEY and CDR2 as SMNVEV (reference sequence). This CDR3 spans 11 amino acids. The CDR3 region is CATSWRETQYF.

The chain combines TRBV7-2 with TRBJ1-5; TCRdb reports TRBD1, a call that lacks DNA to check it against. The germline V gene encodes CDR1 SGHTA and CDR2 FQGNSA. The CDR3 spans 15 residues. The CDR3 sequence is CASRGGTGVNQPQHF.

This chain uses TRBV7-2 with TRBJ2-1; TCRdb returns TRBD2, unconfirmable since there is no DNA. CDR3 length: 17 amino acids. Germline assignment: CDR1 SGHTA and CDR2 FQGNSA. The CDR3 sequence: CASSLVAGTSGSYEQFF.

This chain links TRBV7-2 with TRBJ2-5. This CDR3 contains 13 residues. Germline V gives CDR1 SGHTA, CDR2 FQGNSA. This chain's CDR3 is CASSYSPQETQYF.